This T cell receptor beta chain was recorded in a study of T cells after yellow fever vaccination. The overall study: Fractions containing few cells were prepared with SMART-Seq v4 Ultra Low Input.

This clonotype was counted many times. Its target is unknown. In making TCR cDNA, 5'RACE template switching added a universal primer site and UMIs to it. TCRdb recomputed calls from the 5' RACE reads with MiXCR, one row per CDR3 protein. The repertoire has about 220,000 distinct CDR3 sequences, around 6.7% of them found once; the top ten carry 1.1%. Study-wide results and limits: Few clonotypes appeared in both CD4 and CD8 compartments. Clones that expanded after primary vaccination mostly reappeared after the booster (96% CD4, about 89% CD8).

This sample comprised CD4+ T cells sorted from PBMCs, obtained on the day of the yellow fever booster vaccination. This clonotype originated in a man between 25 and 39 years old who received the YFV17D yellow fever vaccine.

The CDR3 DNA sequence: TGTGCCAGCAGCGAAATCGGCCTGCCGGAAAAACTGTTTTTT. This gives the protein CASSEIGLPEKLFF. This chain joins TRBV5-8 and TRBJ1-4, with D uncertain. From germline, CDR1 is SGHTS and CDR2 YDEGEE. This CDR3 has 14 residues. Trimming cost V 4 bases and J 8 bases, with 15 bases left between them. Based on the CDR3 plus reference TRBV5-8 and TRBJ1-4, the full variable domain is EAGVTQSPTHLIKTRGQQATLRCSPISGHTSVYWYQQALGLGLQFLLWYDEGEERNRGNFPPRFSGRQFPNYSSELNVNALELEDSALYLCASSEIGLPEKLFFGSGTQLSVL.